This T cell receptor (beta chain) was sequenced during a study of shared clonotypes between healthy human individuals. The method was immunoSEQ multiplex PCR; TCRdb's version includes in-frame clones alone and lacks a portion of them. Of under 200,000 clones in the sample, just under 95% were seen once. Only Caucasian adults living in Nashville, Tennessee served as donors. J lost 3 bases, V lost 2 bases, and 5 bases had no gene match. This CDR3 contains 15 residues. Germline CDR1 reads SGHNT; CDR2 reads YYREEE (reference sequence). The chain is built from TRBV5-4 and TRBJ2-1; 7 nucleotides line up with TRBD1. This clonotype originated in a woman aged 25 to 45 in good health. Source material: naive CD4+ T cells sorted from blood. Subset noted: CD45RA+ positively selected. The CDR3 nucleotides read TGTGCCAGCAGCTTCTGGACAGGAGACTACAATGAGCAGTTCTTC. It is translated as CASSFWTGDYNEQFF.